The 23 T cell receptor beta chains below all came from one sample that was sequenced in a study of Graves' ophthalmopathy and Graves' hyperthyroidism. Amplification of the TCR beta CDR3 regions used RNA transcripts (as template). Second-round multiplex PCR came after first-round RT-PCR with HTBI primers. TCRdb processed the multiplex PCR reads anew with MiXCR; each CDR3 protein has one entry. The table has a few hundred thousand distinct CDR3 sequences, about a sixth seen once. The sequenced sample was peripheral blood. The receptor source for this set is an adult woman with stable Graves' hyperthyroidism.

This clonotype was seen many times. The chain carries TRBV14 and TRBJ2-7; 10 bases are a match to TRBD1. The CDR3 loop spans 16 amino acids. CDR1 is SGHDN and CDR2 is FVKESK in the germline V gene. V shed 3 bases, J shed 3 bases, and the junction held 8 bases outside the gene matches. The CDR3 is CASSHGGDRGYYEQYF. The CDR3 DNA sequence: TGTGCCAGCAGCCACGGCGGGGACAGGGGATACTACGAGCAGTACTTC. The entire variable domain, with the rest obtained from reference TRBV14 and TRBJ2-7, is as follows: EAGVTQFPSHSVIEKGQTVTLRCDPISGHDNLYWYRRVMGKEIKFLLHFVKESKQDESGMPNNRFLAERTGGTYSTLKVQPAELEDSGVYFCASSHGGDRGYYEQYFGPGTRLTVT.

This clonotype was detected many times. The rearrangement links TRBV15 to TRBJ2-7; D call uncertain. V dropped 4 bases and J dropped 3 bases, with 13 bases sitting between them. Germline V lookup: CDR1 LNHNV, CDR2 YYDKDF (reference sequence). This CDR3 has 14 residues. CDR3 residues: CATSKNLRDYEQYF. The CDR3 DNA follows: TGTGCCACCAGCAAAAACCTCAGAGACTACGAGCAGTACTTC.

This clonotype was seen a handful of times. The chain couples TRBV12-3 or TRBV12-4 to TRBJ2-7; D is uncertain. Trimming took 5 bases from V and 2 from J, leaving 16 bases between them. There are 15 residues in the CDR3. CDR3 amino acids: CASSLTPGRTYEQYF. DNA of the CDR3: TGTGCCAGCAGTCTTACCCCGGGCAGGACCTACGAGCAGTACTTC.

This clonotype was observed a handful of times. This chain uses TRBV4-1 with TRBJ1-2, with 7 bases identical to TRBD1. This CDR3 region has 16 residues. Germline values: CDR1 MGHRA, CDR2 YSYEKL. With 2 bases clipped from V and 8 bases from J, the junction kept 14 bases outside the gene matches. The CDR3 spells CASSQPSGQDLFGYTF. The CDR3 coding sequence is TGCGCCAGCAGCCAACCGAGCGGACAGGACTTATTCGGCTACACCTTC.

This clonotype has ten or more counts. The chain couples TRBV30 to TRBJ1-2; D is undetermined. V gave up 1 base and J gave up 0 bases, with 15 bases separating them. CDR3 size: 16 residues. The germline V gene encodes CDR1 GTSNPN and CDR2 SVGIG (reference sequence). The DNA for the CDR3 is TGTGCCTGGAGTGGACCCTTAGTCAGCGCTAACTATGGCTACACCTTC. Encoded protein: CAWSGPLVSANYGYTF.

At least ten counts were recorded for this clonotype. The V call is TRBV25-1, the J call TRBJ2-7, with 11 bases matching TRBD2. Losses at the gene ends were 4 bases for V and 4 bases for J; bases not matched to a gene: 9. Germline lookup yields CDR1 MGHDK and CDR2 SYGVNS. This CDR3 has 16 amino acids. CDR3 amino acids: CASSGSLAGERYEQYF. The CDR3 coding sequence is TGTGCCAGCAGTGGATCACTAGCGGGAGAGCGGTACGAGCAGTACTTC.

The sample holds many counts of this clonotype. The chain uses TRBV6-5 and TRBJ2-7; perhaps D is TRBD1 or TRBD2 (5 bases each). V lost 2 bases and J 11 bases, leaving 19 bases between the germline ends. This CDR3 contains 14 residues. CDR1 is MNHEY and CDR2 is SVGAGI in the germline V gene. Here the CDR3 reads CASSYPGDRSREYF. CDR3 in DNA: TGTGCCAGCAGTTACCCCGGGGACCGCTCGCGTGAGTACTTC.

This clonotype occurred many times. The V and J genes are TRBV5-1 and TRBJ1-1; maybe TRBD1 (6 bases). This CDR3 spans 14 amino acids. The V gene's germline CDR1 is SGHRS and CDR2 YFSETQ. The V and J ends lost 2 bases and 4 bases respectively, with 12 bases between them. The chain's CDR3 is CASSFGRGRTEAFF. The CDR3 bases are TGCGCCAGCAGCTTCGGTCGGGGGCGCACTGAAGCTTTCTTT.

This clonotype was detected many times. V gene TRBV28 combines with J gene TRBJ2-2, with D maybe TRBD1 (6 bases). V lost 3 bases, J lost 3 bases, and 11 bases lay in between. Germline V gives CDR1 MDHEN, CDR2 SYDVKM. CDR3 length: 15 residues. The CDR3 DNA follows: TGTGCCAGCAGTTTGTTCGGACAGTACACCGGGGAGCTGTTTTTT. Encoded protein: CASSLFGQYTGELFF. The entire variable domain, with the rest obtained from reference TRBV28 and TRBJ2-2, is as follows: DVKVTQSSRYLVKRTGEKVFLECVQDMDHENMFWYRQDPGLGLRLIYFSYDVKMKEKGDIPEGYSVSREKKERFSLILESASTNQTSMYLCASSLFGQYTGELFFGEGSRLTVL.

This clonotype was seen more than once but under ten times. This chain links TRBV20-1 with TRBJ2-1, with 12 nucleotides matching TRBD2. The germline V gene encodes CDR1 DFQATT and CDR2 SNEGSKA (reference sequence). V lost 6 bases, J lost 4 bases, and 16 bases stayed unmatched. This CDR3 comprises 18 residues. CDR3 residues: CSAPRGLAGGWAYNEQFF. Written as DNA, the CDR3 is TGCAGTGCACCAAGGGGGCTAGCGGGAGGGTGGGCTTACAATGAGCAGTTCTTC.

Ten or more counts support this clonotype. The genes are TRBV27 and TRBJ2-7, with TRBD2 matching 7 bases. This CDR3 spans 14 amino acids. The germline V gene encodes CDR1 MNHEY and CDR2 SMNVEV (reference sequence). Trimming at V came to 3 bases and at J to 0 bases, leaving 2 bases not matched to a gene. The CDR3 DNA sequence: TGTGCCAGCAGTTTTAGCGGGTTCTCCTACGAGCAGTACTTC. Protein: CASSFSGFSYEQYF.

This clonotype was recorded at least ten times. This rearrangement joins TRBV10-3 to TRBJ2-2; 10 bases line up with TRBD1. V lost 3 bases and J lost 1; bases outside the gene matches: 8. Germline V CDR1 and CDR2: ENHRY, SYGVKD. The CDR3 has 18 amino acids. CDR3 amino acids: CAISDDRGRKGNTGELFF. In DNA, the CDR3 is TGTGCCATCAGTGATGACAGGGGGCGCAAGGGGAACACCGGGGAGCTGTTTTTT.

This clonotype was detected ten times or more. The V and J genes are TRBV11-2 and TRBJ1-2; D not certain. The length of the CDR3 is 16 residues. Germline lookup yields CDR1 SGHAT and CDR2 FQNNGV. V was trimmed by 0 bases and J by 4 bases, leaving 15 bases between them. CDR3 DNA: TGTGCCAGCAGCTTAGAGGATGGATCGATGGGCTATGGCTACACCTTC. As protein: CASSLEDGSMGYGYTF.

This clonotype was seen many times. This chain links TRBV27 with TRBJ1-2; TRBD1 is a possible D gene (6 bases). The CDR3 is 14 residues long. The germline gives CDR1 MNHEY, CDR2 SMNVEV (reference sequence). Trimming removed 3 bases from V and 5 bases from J, with 13 bases in between. CDR3 sequence: CASSFSGAPYGYTF. In DNA form, the CDR3 reads TGTGCCAGCAGTTTTTCGGGGGCTCCATATGGCTACACCTTC.

In its sample, this clonotype was seen many times. This chain uses TRBV6-1 with TRBJ2-7; 7 nucleotides match TRBD2. From germline, CDR1 is MNHNS and CDR2 SASEGT. The junction had 7 bases not matched to a gene; V was cut back by 6 bases and J by 2 bases. The CDR3 totals 14 residues. For the CDR3, the DNA is TGTGCCAGCAGCGTGACTAGCCAAACCTACGAGCAGTACTTC. It codes for CASSVTSQTYEQYF.

This clonotype was picked up many times. The rearrangement links TRBV5-1 to TRBJ2-5; 7 positions agree with TRBD2. Trimming at V came to 3 bases and at J to 10 bases, leaving 12 bases not matched to a gene. The germline V gene encodes CDR1 SGHRS and CDR2 YFSETQ. CDR3 size: 14 residues. This chain's CDR3 is CASSSLEGGPDQYF. The CDR3 DNA reads TGCGCCAGCAGCTCACTAGAGGGAGGGCCGGACCAGTACTTC.

This clonotype has ten or more counts. The chain employs TRBV11-2 and TRBJ2-5; no clear D. Germline V gene lookup returns CDR1 SGHAT and CDR2 FQNNGV. This CDR3 contains 13 residues. The V gene lost 4 bases and the J gene lost 3 bases, with 9 bases spanning the gap. CDR3 DNA sequence: TGTGCCAGCAGCTCTGACCCCAAAGAGACCCAGTACTTC. Translating gives CASSSDPKETQYF.

Many counts were recorded for this clonotype. V usage is TRBV5-1 and J usage is TRBJ2-2; D uncertain. CDR3 length: 14 residues. Germline values: CDR1 SGHRS, CDR2 YFSETQ. V lost 4 bases to trimming and J lost 4 bases, with 11 bases between them. The CDR3 here is CASSTGPATGELFF. The CDR3 DNA reads as TGCGCCAGCAGCACCGGACCCGCCACCGGGGAGCTGTTTTTT.

This clonotype was found many times. This rearrangement joins TRBV12-3 or TRBV12-4 to TRBJ2-7, with D perhaps matching TRBD2 (6 bases). The CDR3 has 14 residues. V was trimmed by 5 bases and J by 1 base, leaving 12 bases between them. The CDR3 nucleotides read TGTGCCAGCAGTCCTCTCGGGGGATCCTACGAGCAGTACTTC. Its protein product is CASSPLGGSYEQYF.

This clonotype was observed at least ten times. V is TRBV27 and J is TRBJ2-3; 7 nucleotides line up with TRBD2. The CDR3 is 16 residues long. The germline V gene has CDR1 MNHEY and CDR2 SMNVEV (reference sequence). The V and J ends lost 2 bases and 0 bases, in that order; junction bases with no gene match: 5. The CDR3 region is CASSLKWGGSTDTQYF. CDR3 sequence (DNA): TGTGCCAGCAGTTTAAAGTGGGGAGGGAGCACAGATACGCAGTATTTT.

This clonotype appeared many times. The chain joins TRBV4-1 to TRBJ1-5; D remains ambiguous. V shed 4 bases and J shed 1 base, with 11 bases lying between them. The CDR3 runs 15 residues. Germline CDR1 reads MGHRA; CDR2 reads YSYEKL. The CDR3 region has the DNA TGCGCCAGCAGCCCGCGGGTGAGCAGCAATCAGCCCCAGCATTTT. Translating gives CASSPRVSSNQPQHF.

This clonotype has a count of ten or more. This sequence joins TRBV7-2 and TRBJ2-5; TRBD1 is a possible D gene (5 bases). CDR3 length equals 15 residues. V lost 5 bases and J lost 4, with 17 bases in between. Germline V gene data show CDR1 as SGHTA and CDR2 as FQGNSA. CDR3 nucleotide sequence: TGTGCCAGCAGCCCTCCAGGGTGGGCAAGAGAGACCCAGTACTTC. The encoded protein is CASSPPGWARETQYF.

J is TRBJ1-2 and V is TRBV7-8; D perhaps matches TRBD1 (5 bases). The CDR3 length is 15 residues. V gave up 5 bases and J gave up 1 base, with 14 bases separating them. Per the germline V gene, CDR1 is SGHVS and CDR2 is FQNEAQ. The CDR3 here is CASSPQSRGNYGYTF. DNA for the CDR3: TGTGCCAGCAGCCCCCAATCTAGGGGTAACTATGGCTACACCTTC.